These 15 T cell receptor beta chains were sequenced from one sample in a study of shared clonotypes between healthy human individuals. Only in-frame clones appear in the TCRdb table, and some are missing; sequencing was by immunoSEQ multiplex PCR. The data hold about 490,000 clones, with less than 80% observed a single time. Sequenced input: PBMCs. The receptors originated from a woman between 40 and 50 years old in good health. Some clones in this sample may be carry-over from other donors' samples.

J is TRBJ2-7 and V is TRBV6-1; 9 bases map to TRBD2. J lost 3 bases, V lost 5 bases, and 2 bases had no gene match. Germline V lookup: CDR1 MNHNS, CDR2 SASEGT. The CDR3 runs to 13 residues. The CDR3 is CASSSTSGYEQYF. For the CDR3, the DNA is TGTGCCAGCAGTTCGACTAGCGGCTACGAGCAGTACTTC.

The V and J genes are TRBV5-1 and TRBJ2-1; D unclear. This CDR3 comprises 15 residues. Trimming removed 0 bases from V and 0 bases from J, with 7 bases in between. Germline CDR1 SGHRS, CDR2 YFSETQ. The CDR3 DNA follows: TGCGCCAGCAGCTTGGGGGGAAGCTCCTACAATGAGCAGTTCTTC. Translation gives CASSLGGSSYNEQFF.

The V and J genes are TRBV5-1 and TRBJ1-3; D is possibly TRBD1 (6 bases). From germline, CDR1 is SGHRS and CDR2 YFSETQ. V was cut by 0 bases and J by 0 bases, with 10 bases left in between. The length of the CDR3 is 16 residues. This CDR3 is CASSLAGASSGNTIYF. The CDR3 bases are TGCGCCAGCAGCTTGGCGGGGGCTTCCTCTGGAAACACCATATATTTT.

The chain is built from TRBV4-3 and TRBJ2-1; 8 bases are a match to TRBD1. Germline CDR1 is LGHNA and CDR2 is YSLEER. CDR3 length equals 14 residues. J lost 5 bases, V lost 4 bases, and 4 bases had no gene match. Here the CDR3 reads CASSPQTGDNEQFF. The CDR3 DNA sequence: TGCGCCAGCAGCCCACAGACAGGGGACAATGAGCAGTTCTTC.

The chain joins TRBV11-2 to TRBJ2-2, with D possibly TRBD1 on 5 matching bases. Germline V gives CDR1 SGHAT, CDR2 FQNNGV. V lost 6 bases and J 1 base, leaving 9 bases between the germline ends. The CDR3 is 14 residues long. The CDR3, as DNA: TGTGCCAGCAGGGTGCAGGGGAACACCGGGGAGCTGTTTTTT. Its protein is CASRVQGNTGELFF. The whole variable domain, filled in from reference TRBV11-2 and TRBJ2-2, reads EAGVAQSPRYKIIEKRQSVAFWCNPISGHATLYWYQQILGQGPKLLIQFQNNGVVDDSQLPKDRFSAERLKGVDSTLKIQPAKLEDSAVYLCASRVQGNTGELFFGEGSRLTVL.

This chain connects TRBV4-3 to TRBJ2-1; no clear D gene. The length of the CDR3 is 16 residues. V lost 1 base and J lost 0, with 10 bases in between. Germline V gene sequence: CDR1 LGHNA, CDR2 YSLEER. The CDR3 protein is CASSQVLDHSYNEQFF. CDR3 coding DNA: TGCGCCAGCAGCCAAGTTCTGGACCACTCCTACAATGAGCAGTTCTTC.

The genes are TRBV20-1 and TRBJ2-1; D remains unclear. The CDR3 has 11 amino acids. The V gene lost 3 bases and the J gene lost 6 bases, with 6 bases spanning the gap. Germline V gene sequence: CDR1 DFQATT, CDR2 SNEGSKA (reference sequence). CDR3 in amino acids: CSASLFNEQFF. DNA of the CDR3: TGCAGTGCTAGCCTTTTCAATGAGCAGTTCTTC.

The V and J genes are TRBV4-1 and TRBJ1-2; 7 positions agree with TRBD1. The germline CDR1 and CDR2 sequences are MGHRA and YSYEKL. The CDR3 covers 15 residues. The ends lost 2 bases at V and 7 bases at J; junction bases unmatched: 10. This CDR3 is CASSQLDRETLGYTF. DNA of the CDR3: TGCGCCAGCAGCCAACTAGACAGGGAGACTCTTGGCTACACCTTC.

This clone was recorded once. The CDR3 bases are TGTGCCAGCAGCGTAGAGAGATCGGGAAGGGCCGGGGAGCTGTTTTTT. Translating it yields CASSVERSGRAGELFF. V and J are TRBV9 and TRBJ2-2, with D maybe TRBD2 (5 bases). Germline loops: CDR1 SGDLS, CDR2 YYNGEE. Trimming pared 0 bases from V and 6 bases from J, leaving 15 bases between. The CDR3 consists of 16 residues.

This chain uses TRBV5-6 with TRBJ2-2; D unclear. The CDR3 loop spans 16 amino acids. The V end was cut by 2 bases, the J end by 3 bases, with 14 bases between. From germline, CDR1 is SGHDT and CDR2 YYEEEE. CDR3 in amino acids: CASSFKFGSDTGELFF. CDR3 nucleotides: TGTGCCAGCAGCTTTAAGTTCGGGTCGGACACCGGGGAGCTGTTTTTT.

Comments on this clone: The same CDR3 also results from other DNA sequences found in this sample. V gene TRBV9 combines with J gene TRBJ2-2; 9 bases are shared with TRBD2. Germline V gene data show CDR1 as SGDLS and CDR2 as YYNGEE. CDR3 length: 15 residues. After removal of 2 bases from V and 4 bases from J, the junction contained 3 bases not matched to a gene. The CDR3 here is CASSVGTSSTGELFF. The CDR3 nucleotides are TGTGCCAGCAGCGTCGGGACTAGCTCCACCGGGGAGCTGTTTTTT.

This chain uses TRBV25-1 with TRBJ2-1, with TRBD1 identical over 9 bases. The V segment lost 6 bases and the J segment 7 bases; nucleotides outside the gene matches: 10. Germline CDR1 reads MGHDK; CDR2 reads SYGVNS. The CDR3 totals 15 residues. CDR3 in DNA: TGTGCCAGCAGATCCGGGACAGGGATCAGTAATGAGCAGTTCTTC. Protein: CASRSGTGISNEQFF. The entire variable domain, with the rest obtained from reference TRBV25-1 and TRBJ2-1, is as follows: EADIYQTPRYLVIGTGKKITLECSQTMGHDKMYWYQQDPGMELHLIHYSYGVNSTEKGDLSSESTVSRIRTEHFPLTLESARPSHTSQYLCASRSGTGISNEQFFGPGTRLTVL.

The V and J genes are TRBV30 and TRBJ1-4; D call uncertain. Germline V gene sequence: CDR1 GTSNPN, CDR2 SVGIG (reference sequence). Between the trimmed V and J ends, which lost 0 bases and 8 bases, there was a span of 10 bases. The CDR3 runs 13 residues. In DNA, the CDR3 is TGTGCCTGGAGTGTACGGTACCAAGAAAAACTGTTTTTT. It specifies CAWSVRYQEKLFF.

The rearrangement links TRBV28 to TRBJ1-2; D is perhaps TRBD1 (5 bases). The CDR3 sequence is 13 residues long. Trimming took off 5 bases at V and 7 bases at J, with 14 bases between the two ends. The germline V gene has CDR1 MDHEN and CDR2 SYDVKM. In DNA, the CDR3 is TGTGCCAGCAGTCCTCAGGGTAGAGCTGGCTACACCTTC. Protein product: CASSPQGRAGYTF.

V is TRBV5-4 and J is TRBJ2-3; 9 nucleotides agree with TRBD1. The junction had 8 bases not matched to a gene; V was cut back by 2 bases and J by 4 bases. Germline assignment: CDR1 SGHNT and CDR2 YYREEE (reference sequence). This CDR3 has 16 amino acids. Here the CDR3 reads CASSLYRGRGADTQYF. The CDR3 coding sequence is TGTGCCAGCAGCTTATACAGGGGGCGAGGGGCAGATACGCAGTATTTT.